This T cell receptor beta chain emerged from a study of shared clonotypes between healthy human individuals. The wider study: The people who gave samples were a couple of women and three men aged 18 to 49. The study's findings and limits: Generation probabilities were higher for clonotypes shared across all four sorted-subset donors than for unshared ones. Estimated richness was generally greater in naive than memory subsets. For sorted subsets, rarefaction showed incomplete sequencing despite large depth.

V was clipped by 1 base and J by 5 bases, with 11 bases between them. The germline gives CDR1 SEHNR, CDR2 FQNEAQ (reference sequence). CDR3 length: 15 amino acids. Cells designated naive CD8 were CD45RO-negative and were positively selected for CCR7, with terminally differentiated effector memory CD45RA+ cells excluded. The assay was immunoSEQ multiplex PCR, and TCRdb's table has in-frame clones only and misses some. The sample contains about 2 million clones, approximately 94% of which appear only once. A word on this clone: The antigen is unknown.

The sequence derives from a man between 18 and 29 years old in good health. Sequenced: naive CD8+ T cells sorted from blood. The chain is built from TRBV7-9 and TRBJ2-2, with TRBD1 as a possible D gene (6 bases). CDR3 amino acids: CASSLGRGETGELFF. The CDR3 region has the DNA TGTGCCAGCAGCTTAGGCAGGGGAGAGACCGGGGAGCTGTTTTTT.